The clone carrying this T cell receptor (beta chain) is a singleton in its sample. Its target is not known. Some clones are missing from TCRdb's copy, which holds only in-frame ones; the method was immunoSEQ multiplex PCR. The table records 100,000 or so clones, 75% to 95% of them present only once. This sample is drawn from a study of siplizumab effects on memory and regulatory T cells. Between the trimmed V and J ends, which lost 1 base and 5 bases, there was a span of 1 base. CDR1 and CDR2 (germline): SGHRS, YFSETQ. The CDR3 length is 10 residues. Study results and limitations: A naive or memory phenotype could not be assigned to roughly 75-97% of the proliferating CD4+ or CD8+ clones. Whether the proliferating Tregs (from siplizumab cultures) were suppressive was not confirmed.

Input material: CD4+ T cells sorted from blood. The V gene is TRBV5-1, the J gene TRBJ2-7; no firm D call. The TCR was taken from a human donor in good health. CDR3 sequence: CASSLNEQYF. The DNA for the CDR3 is TGCGCCAGCAGCTTGAACGAGCAGTACTTC. The entire variable domain, with the rest obtained from reference TRBV5-1 and TRBJ2-7, is as follows: KAGVTQTPRYLIKTRGQQVTLSCSPISGHRSVSWYQQTPGQGLQFLFEYFSETQRNKGNFPGRFSGRQFSNSRSEMNVSTLELGDSALYLCASSLNEQYFGPGTRLTVT.